Below, one T cell receptor beta chain is given with its context. TCRdb reanalysed the 5' RACE reads using MiXCR and keeps one entry per CDR3 protein. The repertoire consists of fewer than 900,000 distinct CDR3 sequences, with around a sixth occurring once and the leading ten covering around 13%. This CDR3 has 15 amino acids. J gave up 7 bases and V 6 bases, and 8 bases lay outside the gene matches. These data belong to a study of identical twins. The same sample was also used in a study of T cells expressing NK-cell markers.

The genes are TRBV12-3 or TRBV12-4 and TRBJ2-1, with TRBD1 matching over 11 bases. Sequenced material: PBMCs. The receptor was derived from a young woman in good health. CDR3 in DNA: TGTGCCAGCAGCCCCGGGACAGGGGGTTTGAATGAGCAGTTCTTC. This gives the protein CASSPGTGGLNEQFF.